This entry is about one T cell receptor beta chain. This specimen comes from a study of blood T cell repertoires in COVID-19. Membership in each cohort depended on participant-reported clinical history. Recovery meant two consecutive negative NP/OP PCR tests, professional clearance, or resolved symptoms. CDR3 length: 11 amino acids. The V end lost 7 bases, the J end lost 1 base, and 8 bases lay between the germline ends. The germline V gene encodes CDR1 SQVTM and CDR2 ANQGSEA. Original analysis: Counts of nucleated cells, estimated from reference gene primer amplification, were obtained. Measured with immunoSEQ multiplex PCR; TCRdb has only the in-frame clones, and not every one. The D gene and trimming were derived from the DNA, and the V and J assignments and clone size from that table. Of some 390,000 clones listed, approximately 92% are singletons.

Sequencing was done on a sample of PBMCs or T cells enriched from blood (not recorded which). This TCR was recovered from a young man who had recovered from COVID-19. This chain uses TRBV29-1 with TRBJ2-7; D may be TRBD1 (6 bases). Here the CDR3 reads CSGGTSYEQYF. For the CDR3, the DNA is TGCAGCGGGGGGACATCCTACGAGCAGTACTTC.